The present entry profiles one T cell receptor beta chain with its context. This sample also contains other DNA sequences that code for the same CDR3. Germline V gene sequence: CDR1 MNHNS, CDR2 SASEGT. The V end lost 2 bases, the J end lost 2 bases, and 9 bases lay between the germline ends. The length of the CDR3 is 14 residues. 13 Jbeta primers and 60 Vbeta primers were used for the PCR. Produced via immunoSEQ multiplex PCR; TCRdb's table is partial and in-frame only. The table includes around 120,000 clones, 70% to 80% detected once. The record originates from a study of cytomegalovirus exposure and HLA in healthy donors.

Material: PBMCs. The V gene is TRBV6-1, the J gene TRBJ2-5, with no clear D. The sequence derives from a young woman in good health and CMV-seronegative. In DNA form, the CDR3 reads TGTGCCAGCAGTGAATGGCGGCCTCAAGAGACCCAGTACTTC. This codes for CASSEWRPQETQYF.